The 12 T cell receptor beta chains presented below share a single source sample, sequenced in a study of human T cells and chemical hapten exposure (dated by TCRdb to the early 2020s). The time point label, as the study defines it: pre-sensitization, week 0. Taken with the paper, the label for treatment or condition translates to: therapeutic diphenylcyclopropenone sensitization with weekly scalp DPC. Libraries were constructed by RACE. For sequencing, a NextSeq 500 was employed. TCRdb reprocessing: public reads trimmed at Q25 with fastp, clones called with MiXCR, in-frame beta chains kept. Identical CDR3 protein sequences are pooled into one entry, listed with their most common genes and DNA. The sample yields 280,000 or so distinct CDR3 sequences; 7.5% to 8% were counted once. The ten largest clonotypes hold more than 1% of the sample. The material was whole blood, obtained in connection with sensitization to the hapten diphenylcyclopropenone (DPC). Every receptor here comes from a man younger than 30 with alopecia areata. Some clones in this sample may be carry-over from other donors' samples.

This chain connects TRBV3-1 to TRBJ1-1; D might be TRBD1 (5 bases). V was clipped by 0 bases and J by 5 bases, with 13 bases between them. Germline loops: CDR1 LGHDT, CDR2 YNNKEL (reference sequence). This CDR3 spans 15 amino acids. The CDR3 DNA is TGTGCCAGCAGCCAAGACAGCAGGGTTGGGACTGAAGCTTTCTTT. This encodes CASSQDSRVGTEAFF.

CDR3 region: CASSQGQGLRPQHF. The CDR3 DNA reads TGTGCCAGCAGCCAAGGACAGGGGTTGAGGCCCCAGCATTTT. The V call is TRBV3-1, the J call TRBJ1-5, with TRBD1 matching 8 bases. The germline V gene has CDR1 LGHDT and CDR2 YNNKEL (reference sequence). The CDR3 has 14 residues. Germline trimming cut 1 base from V and 9 bases from J; bases unmatched to any gene: 5.

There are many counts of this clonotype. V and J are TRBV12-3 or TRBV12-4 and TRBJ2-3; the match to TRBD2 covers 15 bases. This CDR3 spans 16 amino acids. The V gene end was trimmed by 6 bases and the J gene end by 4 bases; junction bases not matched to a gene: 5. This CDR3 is CASSRTSGGGADTQYF. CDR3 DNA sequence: TGTGCCAGCAGCCGGACTAGCGGGGGGGGAGCAGATACGCAGTATTTT.

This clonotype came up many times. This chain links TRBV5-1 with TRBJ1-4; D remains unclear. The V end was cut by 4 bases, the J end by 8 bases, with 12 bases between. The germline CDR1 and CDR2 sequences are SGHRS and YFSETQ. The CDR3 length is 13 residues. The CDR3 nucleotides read TGCGCCAGCAGCCGGGAACCGAAGGAAAAACTGTTTTTT. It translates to CASSREPKEKLFF.

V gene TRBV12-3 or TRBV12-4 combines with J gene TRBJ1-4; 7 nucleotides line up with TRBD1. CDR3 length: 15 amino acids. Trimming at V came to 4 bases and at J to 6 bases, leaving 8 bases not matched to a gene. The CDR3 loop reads CASSSTGTAYEKLFF. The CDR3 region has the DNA TGTGCCAGCAGTTCCACCGGGACAGCCTATGAAAAACTGTTTTTT.

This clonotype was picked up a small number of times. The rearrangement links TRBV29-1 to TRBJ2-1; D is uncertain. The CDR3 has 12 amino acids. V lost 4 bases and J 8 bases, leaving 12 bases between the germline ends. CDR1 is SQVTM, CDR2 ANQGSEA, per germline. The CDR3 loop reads CSVARPVDEQFF. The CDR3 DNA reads TGCAGCGTTGCCCGGCCCGTCGATGAGCAGTTCTTC.

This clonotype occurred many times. The CDR3 nucleotides are TGTGCCAGCAGAAAAACCGGGACAGGGGCCTCCTACGAGCAGTACGTC. This codes for CASRKTGTGASYEQYV. The rearrangement uses TRBV6-2 or TRBV6-3 and TRBJ2-7; 10 nucleotides align to TRBD1. With V trimmed by 6 bases and J by 0 bases, 8 bases remained unmatched. The length of the CDR3 is 16 residues. Looked up from germline, CDR1 is MNHEY and CDR2 is SVGEGT.

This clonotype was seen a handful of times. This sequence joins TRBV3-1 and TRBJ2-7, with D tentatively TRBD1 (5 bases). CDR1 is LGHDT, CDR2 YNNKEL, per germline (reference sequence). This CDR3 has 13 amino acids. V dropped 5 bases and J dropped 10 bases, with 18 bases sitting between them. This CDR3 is CASSARDGAGQYF. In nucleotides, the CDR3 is TGTGCCAGCAGCGCCAGGGATGGGGCCGGTCAGTACTTC.

CDR3 sequence reads: CASSLGSGGAAYNEQFF. In nucleotides, the CDR3 is TGTGCCAGCAGCTTGGGCTCCGGGGGGGCCGCATACAATGAGCAGTTCTTC. This sequence joins TRBV7-6 and TRBJ2-1; 8 bases align to TRBD2. V lost 3 bases and J lost 4; bases outside the gene matches: 11. This CDR3 is built from 17 residues. CDR1 and CDR2 from the germline V gene are SGHVS and FNYEAQ.

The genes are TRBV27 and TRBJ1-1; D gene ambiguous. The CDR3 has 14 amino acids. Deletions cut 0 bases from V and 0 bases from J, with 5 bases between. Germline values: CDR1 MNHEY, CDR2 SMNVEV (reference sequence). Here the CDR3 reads CASSLSWMNTEAFF. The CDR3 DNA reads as TGTGCCAGCAGTTTATCATGGATGAACACTGAAGCTTTCTTT.

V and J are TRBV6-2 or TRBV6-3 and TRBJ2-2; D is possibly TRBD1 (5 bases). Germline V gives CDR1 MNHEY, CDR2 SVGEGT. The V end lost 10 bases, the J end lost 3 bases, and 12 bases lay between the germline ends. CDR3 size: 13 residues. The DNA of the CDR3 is TGTGCCACTGGGGCGACCGACACCGGGGAGCTGTTTTTT. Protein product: CATGATDTGELFF.

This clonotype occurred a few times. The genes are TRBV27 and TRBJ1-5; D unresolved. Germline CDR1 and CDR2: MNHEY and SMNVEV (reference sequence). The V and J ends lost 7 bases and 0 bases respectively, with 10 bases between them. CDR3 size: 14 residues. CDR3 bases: TGTGCCAGCAACAAGATTTATAGCAATCAGCCCCAGCATTTT. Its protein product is CASNKIYSNQPQHF.